The 29 T cell receptor beta chains in this list originate from one sample, sequenced in a study of T cell repertoires in cytomegalovirus infection. A single record per CDR3 protein comes from TCRdb applying MiXCR to the reads. The sample carries some 600,000 distinct CDR3 sequences, around 24% recorded once. Material for sequencing was CD8+ T cells from PBMCs. The source is a human donor in good health (CMV status not recorded). Some clones in this sample may be carry-over from other donors' samples.

This clonotype was seen many times. CDR3 region: CASSGESGVEQYF. CDR3 coding DNA: TGTGCCAGCAGTGGCGAAAGCGGGGTCGAGCAGTACTTC. This chain joins TRBV6-1 and TRBJ2-7; 7 nucleotides agree with TRBD2. After removal of 4 bases from V and 6 bases from J, the junction contained 6 bases not matched to a gene. This CDR3 region has 13 residues. Germline values: CDR1 MNHNS, CDR2 SASEGT.

This chain uses TRBV6-2 or TRBV6-3 with TRBJ2-6; D may be TRBD1 (5 bases). V dropped 5 bases and J dropped 0 bases, with 8 bases sitting between them. Germline V gene sequence: CDR1 MNHEY, CDR2 SVGEGT. This CDR3 is built from 15 residues. CDR3 DNA sequence: TGTGCCAGCAGTCACAGGTACTCTGGGGCCAACGTCCTGACTTTC. Translated, it gives CASSHRYSGANVLTF.

This clonotype was observed a few times. The chain recombines TRBV24-1 with TRBJ2-1; D unresolved. The V end was cut by 0 bases, the J end by 8 bases, with 7 bases between. The length of the CDR3 is 13 residues. Germline assignment: CDR1 KGHDR and CDR2 SFDVKD. Here the CDR3 reads CATSDLYGHEQFF. The DNA of the CDR3 is TGTGCCACCAGTGATTTGTACGGGCATGAGCAGTTCTTC.

J is TRBJ2-7 and V is TRBV28; 9 bases are a match to TRBD1. CDR3 length equals 15 residues. V dropped 6 bases and J dropped 4; count of bases not matched to a gene: 10. Germline values: CDR1 MDHEN, CDR2 SYDVKM. The CDR3, as DNA: TGTGCCAGCAGCGAAACCGGGACAGGGTTTTACGAGCAGTACGTC. This sequence encodes CASSETGTGFYEQYV.

The chain employs TRBV13 and TRBJ2-4, with 8 bases aligning to TRBD1. Germline CDR1 PRHDT, CDR2 FYEKMQ (reference sequence). Losses at the gene ends were 5 bases for V and 3 bases for J; bases not matched to a gene: 12. CDR3 length: 17 residues. DNA for the CDR3: TGTGCCAGCAGCCGCAGACAGGGGAGACTAGGCAAAAACATTCAGTACTTC. Amino acid sequence: CASSRRQGRLGKNIQYF.

This clonotype was counted between two and nine times. The rearrangement uses TRBV7-9 and TRBJ2-2; tentatively, D is TRBD1 (5 bases). This CDR3 has 14 residues. V was pared by 5 bases and J by 3 bases, with 10 bases between. Germline V gives CDR1 SEHNR, CDR2 FQNEAQ (reference sequence). The CDR3 DNA follows: TGTGCCAGCAGCGACAGCACCTACACCGGGGAGCTGTTTTTT. It codes for CASSDSTYTGELFF.

A few counts support this clonotype. The J gene is TRBJ2-7, the V gene TRBV29-1; TRBD2 might be the D (6 bases). The V end lost 4 bases, the J end lost 9 bases, and 19 bases lay between the germline ends. This CDR3 is built from 13 residues. CDR1 is SQVTM and CDR2 is ANQGSEA in the germline V gene. In DNA, the CDR3 is TGCAGCGTTGTGGGGGAGGTCGGAGGCGGGCAGTACGTC. This sequence encodes CSVVGEVGGGQYV.

This clonotype was found a few times. V usage is TRBV28 and J usage is TRBJ2-5; D gene unclear. Looked up from germline, CDR1 is MDHEN and CDR2 is SYDVKM. The CDR3 is 12 residues long. V was pared by 5 bases and J by 9 bases, with 13 bases between. The CDR3 DNA reads as TGTGCCAGCAGTCCATCAGAGGAGCCCCAGTACTTC. The encoded protein is CASSPSEEPQYF.

The J gene is TRBJ2-5, the V gene TRBV28; 10 bases are a match to TRBD2. V shed 7 bases, J shed 5 bases, and the junction held 13 bases outside the gene matches. CDR3 length equals 16 residues. Germline CDR1 is MDHEN and CDR2 is SYDVKM. CDR3 bases: TGTGCCAGCACCCTCCGGAGCGGGGGGGAGAGGGAGACCCAGTACTTC. Translated: CASTLRSGGERETQYF.

V and J are TRBV5-4 and TRBJ2-3, with 7 bases that match TRBD2. This CDR3 contains 11 residues. The ends lost 1 base at V and 11 bases at J; junction bases unmatched: 1. The germline V gene encodes CDR1 SGHNT and CDR2 YYREEE (reference sequence). This CDR3 reads CASSLREEQYF. The CDR3 DNA reads TGTGCCAGCAGCTTGCGGGAGGAGCAGTATTTT. Drawing the rest from reference TRBV5-4 and TRBJ2-3, the complete variable domain is ETGVTQSPTHLIKTRGQQVTLRCSSQSGHNTVSWYQQALGQGPQFIFQYYREEENGRGNFPPRFSGLQFPNYSSELNVNALELDDSALYLCASSLREEQYFGPGTRLTVL.

This chain uses TRBV6-6 with TRBJ2-2, with D possibly TRBD2 on 6 matching bases. V was cut by 0 bases and J by 2 bases, with 13 bases left in between. The CDR3 extends over 17 amino acids. Germline CDR1 reads MNHNY; CDR2 reads SVGAGI (reference sequence). CDR3 protein: CASSYSPGTYNTGELFF. The CDR3, as DNA: TGTGCCAGCAGTTACTCACCTGGGACTTATAACACCGGGGAGCTGTTTTTT.

This clonotype was counted a single time. This chain links TRBV7-9 with TRBJ1-2, with 9 bases aligning to TRBD1. This CDR3 comprises 15 residues. From germline, CDR1 is SEHNR and CDR2 FQNEAQ (reference sequence). Trimming at V came to 8 bases and at J to 2 bases, leaving 9 bases not matched to a gene. CDR3 nucleotides: TGTGCCAGCTCGGGGCCGGGACAGGGAAACTATGGCTACACCTTC. The encoded protein is CASSGPGQGNYGYTF.

This clonotype was found once. The rearrangement uses TRBV2 and TRBJ1-1; possibly TRBD1 for D (6 bases). Trimming removed 5 bases from V and 0 bases from J, with 10 bases in between. Germline-derived CDR1 and CDR2 are SNHLY and FYNNEI. This CDR3 has 14 amino acids. Here the CDR3 DNA reads TGTGCCAGCAGTCACAGGGCTATGAACACTGAAGCTTTCTTT. Translated: CASSHRAMNTEAFF.

CDR3 protein: CASSYVGGDEQFF. The CDR3 bases are TGTGCCAGCAGTTACGTCGGAGGAGATGAGCAGTTCTTC. The chain uses TRBV6-2 or TRBV6-3 and TRBJ2-1, with D possibly being TRBD2 (5 bases). Germline V gene data show CDR1 as MNHEY and CDR2 as SVGEGT. The ends were cut back, 2 bases at V and 8 bases at J, with 10 bases in the middle. The CDR3 contains 13 residues.

The rearrangement joins TRBV6-2 or TRBV6-3 to TRBJ2-7; tentative D call: TRBD1 (5 bases). CDR1 is MNHEY and CDR2 is SVGEGT in the germline V gene. The V end was cut by 5 bases, the J end by 3 bases, with 14 bases between. This CDR3 is 14 amino acids long. In DNA, the CDR3 is TGTGCCAGCAGTAAAAAGGGGTTTGGCTACGAGCAGTACGTC. It specifies CASSKKGFGYEQYV.

Many counts were recorded for this clonotype. V is TRBV7-6 and J is TRBJ2-7; TRBD1 matches at 8 bases. The trim removed 5 bases at V and 4 bases at J, leaving 4 bases unmatched. The CDR3 is made up of 13 amino acids. The V gene's germline CDR1 is SGHVS and CDR2 FNYEAQ. The CDR3 DNA sequence: TGTGCCAGCAGCCCCAGACAGGGGTACGAGCAGTACGTC. Translation: CASSPRQGYEQYV.

This clonotype has just a few counts. The J gene is TRBJ2-5, the V gene TRBV7-9; D unresolved. This CDR3 is 15 amino acids long. Trimming removed 5 bases from V and 1 base from J, with 14 bases in between. Germline V lookup: CDR1 SEHNR, CDR2 FQNEAQ (reference sequence). CDR3: CASSHPRTGQETQYF. The CDR3 bases are TGTGCCAGCAGCCATCCTAGGACGGGCCAAGAGACCCAGTACTTC.

On this clonotype itself: The CDR3 ends on some other residue instead of the conserved phenylalanine or tryptophan, so this is likely a read error. The chain recombines TRBV4-1 with TRBJ1-4, with 7 bases that match TRBD1. The trim removed 4 bases at V and 6 bases at J, leaving 11 bases unmatched. Germline CDR1 MGHRA, CDR2 YSYEKL. This CDR3 region has 16 residues. The CDR3 coding sequence is TGCGCCAGCAGCCTAACTCGACAGGGCGGGGATGAAAAACTGTTTTCT. Encoded protein: CASSLTRQGGDEKLFS.

The V call is TRBV14, the J call TRBJ2-1, with TRBD2 matching 10 bases. Germline CDR1 SGHDN, CDR2 FVKESK. The CDR3 contains 17 residues. V dropped 0 bases and J dropped 7; count of bases not matched to a gene: 9. The CDR3 sequence is CASSQDFPAGGQNEQFF. CDR3 nucleotide sequence: TGTGCCAGCAGCCAAGATTTCCCAGCGGGGGGGCAAAATGAGCAGTTCTTC.

This clonotype has a handful of counts. CDR3 DNA sequence: TGTGCCATCACGTTCCCTGTTGGACAGGAGACTAACACCGGGGAGCTGTTTTTT. Translated: CAITFPVGQETNTGELFF. V and J are TRBV12-3 or TRBV12-4 and TRBJ2-2; 7 nucleotides align to TRBD1. The CDR3 is made up of 18 amino acids. V shed 10 bases, J shed 2 bases, and the junction held 19 bases outside the gene matches.

There are a few counts of this clonotype. V and J are TRBV27 and TRBJ1-2, with TRBD1 identical over 7 bases. This CDR3 comprises 15 residues. Per germline, CDR1 MNHEY and CDR2 SMNVEV (reference sequence). J lost 2 bases, V lost 4 bases, and 7 bases had no gene match. The CDR3 sequence is CASSSYPQGNYGYTF. The CDR3 bases are TGTGCCAGCAGTTCCTACCCACAGGGGAACTATGGCTACACCTTC.

This clonotype was counted many times. The chain is built from TRBV7-8 and TRBJ1-2; TRBD1 aligns across 7 bases. Looked up from germline, CDR1 is SGHVS and CDR2 is FQNEAQ. The ends lost 1 base at V and 4 bases at J; junction bases unmatched: 6. CDR3 size: 15 residues. The CDR3: CASSLEAQGTYGYTF. The DNA for the CDR3 is TGTGCCAGCAGCTTAGAGGCACAGGGGACCTATGGCTACACCTTC. Complete variable domain (other parts from reference TRBV7-8 and TRBJ1-2): GAGVSQSPRYKVAKRGQDVALRCDPISGHVSLFWYQQALGQGPEFLTYFQNEAQLDKSGLPSDRFFAERPEGSVSTLKIQRTQQEDSAVYLCASSLEAQGTYGYTFGSGTRLTVV.

This clonotype showed up just a few times. The rearrangement links TRBV12-3 or TRBV12-4 to TRBJ1-1, with D maybe TRBD1 (6 bases). This CDR3 has 17 amino acids. V gave up 3 bases and J gave up 3 bases, with 20 bases separating them. The chain's CDR3 is CASSFPPQGRGDTEAFF. CDR3 in DNA: TGTGCCAGCAGTTTCCCCCCCCAGGGGAGGGGGGACACTGAAGCTTTCTTT.

This clonotype was picked up many times. V is TRBV7-2 and J is TRBJ2-1; no definite D call. Germline V CDR1 and CDR2: SGHTA, FQGNSA. V shed 4 bases and J shed 7 bases, with 11 bases lying between them. This CDR3 has 13 residues. The CDR3 loop reads CASSYLTPNEQFF. The CDR3 DNA follows: TGTGCCAGCAGCTACCTGACCCCTAATGAGCAGTTCTTC.

V usage is TRBV6-5 and J usage is TRBJ2-5; D ambiguous. Per germline, CDR1 MNHEY and CDR2 SVGAGI. V was cut by 5 bases and J by 2 bases, with 15 bases left in between. CDR3 length: 15 amino acids. For the CDR3, the DNA is TGTGCCAGCAGTACTATTGGGCTATCGCAAGAGACCCAGTACTTC. Protein product: CASSTIGLSQETQYF.

This clonotype was recorded many times. The chain is built from TRBV7-6 and TRBJ2-2, with a tentative D call TRBD1 (6 bases). This CDR3 region has 15 residues. Germline V gives CDR1 SGHVS, CDR2 FNYEAQ. Trimming cost V 5 bases and J 6 bases, with 16 bases left between them. The CDR3 DNA reads TGTGCCAGCAGCGGAAACAGGGTTGACTCCGGGGAGCTGTTTTTT. Translating gives CASSGNRVDSGELFF. The whole variable domain, filled in from reference TRBV7-6 and TRBJ2-2, reads GAGVSQSPRYKVTKRGQDVALRCDPISGHVSLYWYRQALGQGPEFLTYFNYEAQQDKSGLPNDRFSAERPEGSISTLTIQRTEQRDSAMYRCASSGNRVDSGELFFGEGSRLTVL.

The chain employs TRBV7-9 and TRBJ1-2; tentatively, D is TRBD1 (6 bases). Trimming pared 5 bases from V and 8 bases from J, leaving 15 bases between. The CDR3 is 13 residues long. CDR1 is SEHNR and CDR2 is FQNEAQ in the germline V gene (reference sequence). CDR3: CASSPGTSQGYTF. Written as DNA, the CDR3 is TGTGCCAGCAGCCCGGGGACATCTCAGGGCTACACCTTC. Looking up the rest from reference TRBV7-9 and TRBJ1-2 gives the full variable domain: DTGVSQNPRHKITKRGQNVTFRCDPISEHNRLYWYRQTLGQGPEFLTYFQNEAQLEKSRLLSDRFSAERPKGSFSTLEIQRTEQGDSAMYLCASSPGTSQGYTFGSGTRLTVV.

This clonotype was seen a few times. This chain links TRBV7-9 with TRBJ1-1; no reliable D call. The CDR3 spans 14 residues. Germline V gene data show CDR1 as SEHNR and CDR2 as FQNEAQ (reference sequence). Deletions cut 1 base from V and 8 bases from J, with 14 bases between. In DNA, the CDR3 is TGTGCCAGCAGCTTAGGTCCGGGCGGCTGGGAAGCTTTCTTT. Translating gives CASSLGPGGWEAFF.

The rearrangement links TRBV10-2 to TRBJ2-1, with 10 bases matching TRBD1. The germline CDR1 and CDR2 sequences are WSHSY and SAAADI. Trimming at V came to 9 bases and at J to 8 bases, leaving 10 bases not matched to a gene. This CDR3 region has 14 residues. In nucleotides, the CDR3 is TGCGCCAGTGATCCGGGACAGGGGAGGGATGAGCAGTTCTTC. This translates into CASDPGQGRDEQFF.